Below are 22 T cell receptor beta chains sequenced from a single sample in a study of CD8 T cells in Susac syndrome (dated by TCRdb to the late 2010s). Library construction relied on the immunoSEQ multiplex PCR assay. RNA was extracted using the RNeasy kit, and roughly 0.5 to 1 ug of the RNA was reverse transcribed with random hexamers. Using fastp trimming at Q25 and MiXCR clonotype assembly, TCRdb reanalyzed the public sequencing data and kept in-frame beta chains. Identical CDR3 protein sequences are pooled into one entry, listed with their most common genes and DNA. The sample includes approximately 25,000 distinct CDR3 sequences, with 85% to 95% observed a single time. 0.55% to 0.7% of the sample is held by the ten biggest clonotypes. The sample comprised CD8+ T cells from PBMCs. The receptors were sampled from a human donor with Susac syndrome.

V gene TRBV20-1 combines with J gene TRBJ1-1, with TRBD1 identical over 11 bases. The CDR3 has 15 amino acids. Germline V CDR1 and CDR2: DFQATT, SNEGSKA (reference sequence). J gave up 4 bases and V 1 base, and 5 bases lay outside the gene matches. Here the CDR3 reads CSARGTGGRVTEAFF. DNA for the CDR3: TGCAGTGCTAGAGGGACAGGGGGCAGAGTCACTGAAGCTTTCTTT.

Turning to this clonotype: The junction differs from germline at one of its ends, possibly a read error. The CDR3 sequence: CASGGGYEQHF. The CDR3 DNA follows: TGTGCCAGTGGTGGGGGGTACGAGCAGCACTTC. The J gene is TRBJ2-7, the V gene TRBV19; a possible D gene is TRBD2 (6 bases). The CDR3 loop spans 11 amino acids. Germline values: CDR1 LNHDA, CDR2 SQIVND (reference sequence).

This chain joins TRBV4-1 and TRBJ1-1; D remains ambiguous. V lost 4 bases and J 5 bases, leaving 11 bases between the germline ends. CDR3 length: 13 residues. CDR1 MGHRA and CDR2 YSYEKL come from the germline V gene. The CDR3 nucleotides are TGCGCCAGCAGCCCCCCGGGAGGGACTGAAGCTTTCTTT. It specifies CASSPPGGTEAFF.

DNA of the CDR3: TGTGCCAGCAGCGCACTAGCGGGGGGGCCGGAAAATGAGCAGTTCTTC. Encoded protein: CASSALAGGPENEQFF. This chain connects TRBV7-9 to TRBJ2-1, with 13 bases aligning to TRBD2. The CDR3 is 16 residues long. CDR1 is SEHNR, CDR2 FQNEAQ, per germline (reference sequence). V gave up 5 bases and J gave up 7 bases; unmatched junction bases: 8.

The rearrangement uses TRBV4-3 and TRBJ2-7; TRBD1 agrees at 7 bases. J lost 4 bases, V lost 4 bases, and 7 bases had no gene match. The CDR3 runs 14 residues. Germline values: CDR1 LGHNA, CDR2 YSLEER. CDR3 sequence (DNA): TGCGCCAGCAGCCTAGAGACAGGGTGGTACGAGCAGTACTTC. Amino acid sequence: CASSLETGWYEQYF.

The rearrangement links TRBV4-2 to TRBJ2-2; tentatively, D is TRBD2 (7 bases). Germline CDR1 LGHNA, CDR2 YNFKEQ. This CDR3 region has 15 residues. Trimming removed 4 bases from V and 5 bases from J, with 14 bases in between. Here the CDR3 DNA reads TGTGCCAGCAGCCGGCGGGGGCAGGGGACCGGGGAGCTGTTTTTT. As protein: CASSRRGQGTGELFF.

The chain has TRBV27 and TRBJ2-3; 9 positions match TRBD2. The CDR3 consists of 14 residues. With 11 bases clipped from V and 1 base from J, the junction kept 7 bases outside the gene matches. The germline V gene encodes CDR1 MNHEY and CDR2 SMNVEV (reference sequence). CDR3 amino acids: CACSQRGGTDTQYF. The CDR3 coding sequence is TGTGCCTGCTCTCAGCGGGGGGGCACAGATACGCAGTATTTT.

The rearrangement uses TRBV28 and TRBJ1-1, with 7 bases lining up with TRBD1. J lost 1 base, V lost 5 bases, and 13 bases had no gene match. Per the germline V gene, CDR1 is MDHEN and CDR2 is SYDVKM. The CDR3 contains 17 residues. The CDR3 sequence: CASSPTGLGQSNTEAFF. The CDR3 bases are TGTGCCAGCAGTCCGACAGGGCTTGGACAATCGAACACTGAAGCTTTCTTT.

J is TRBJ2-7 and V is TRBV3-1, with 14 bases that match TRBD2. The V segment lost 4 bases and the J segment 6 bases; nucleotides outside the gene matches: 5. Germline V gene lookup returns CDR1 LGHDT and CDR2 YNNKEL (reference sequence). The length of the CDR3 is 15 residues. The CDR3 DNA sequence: TGTGCCAGCAGCCCCTGGACTAGCGGGGGGAGCGAGCAGTACTTC. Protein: CASSPWTSGGSEQYF.

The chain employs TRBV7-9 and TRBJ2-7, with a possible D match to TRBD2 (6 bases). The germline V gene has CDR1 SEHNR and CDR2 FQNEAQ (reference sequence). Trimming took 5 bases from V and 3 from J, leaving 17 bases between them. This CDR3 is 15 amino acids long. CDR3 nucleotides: TGTGCCAGCAGCCACAGATCCGGGACTTTCTACGAGCAGTACTTC. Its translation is CASSHRSGTFYEQYF.

The CDR3 coding sequence is TGTGCCAGCAGCCCCTTCCCGCCACTAGCGGGGGAATTAATCGACAATGAGCAGTTCTTC. The encoded protein is CASSPFPPLAGELIDNEQFF. This sequence joins TRBV11-2 and TRBJ2-1, with TRBD2 matching over 11 bases. The germline gives CDR1 SGHAT, CDR2 FQNNGV. The CDR3 loop spans 20 amino acids. After removal of 5 bases from V and 5 bases from J, the junction contained 20 bases not matched to a gene. The variable domain in full, completed from reference TRBV11-2 and TRBJ2-1, reads EAGVAQSPRYKIIEKRQSVAFWCNPISGHATLYWYQQILGQGPKLLIQFQNNGVVDDSQLPKDRFSAERLKGVDSTLKIQPAKLEDSAVYLCASSPFPPLAGELIDNEQFFGPGTRLTVL.

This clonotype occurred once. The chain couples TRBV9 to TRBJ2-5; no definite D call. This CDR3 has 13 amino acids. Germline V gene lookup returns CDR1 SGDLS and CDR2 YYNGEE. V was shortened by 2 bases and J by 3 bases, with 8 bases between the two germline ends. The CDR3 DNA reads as TGTGCCAGCAGCGTTGTTCCGAAAGAGACCCAGTACTTC. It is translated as CASSVVPKETQYF.

CDR3 DNA sequence: TGTGCCAGCAGCCAAGATCCCCTAGCGGGGGCAGAGACCCAGTACTTC. Protein product: CASSQDPLAGAETQYF. V and J are TRBV3-1 and TRBJ2-5; 10 nucleotides agree with TRBD2. The CDR3 has 16 amino acids. The V and J ends lost 0 bases and 4 bases, in that order; junction bases with no gene match: 5. CDR1 and CDR2 (germline): LGHDT, YNNKEL (reference sequence).

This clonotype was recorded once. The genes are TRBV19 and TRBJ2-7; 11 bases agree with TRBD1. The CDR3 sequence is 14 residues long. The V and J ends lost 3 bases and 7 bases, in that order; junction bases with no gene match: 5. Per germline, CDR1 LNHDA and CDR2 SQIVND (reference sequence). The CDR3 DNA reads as TGTGCCAGTAGTATCGGGACAGGGGGTGAGGAGCAGTACTTC. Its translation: CASSIGTGGEEQYF.

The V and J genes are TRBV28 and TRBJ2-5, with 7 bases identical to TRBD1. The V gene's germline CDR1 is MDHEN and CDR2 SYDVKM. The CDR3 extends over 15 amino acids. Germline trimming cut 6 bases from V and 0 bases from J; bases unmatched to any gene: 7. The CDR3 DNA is TGTGCCAGCAGCCCCCGGGACAGATACCAAGAGACCCAGTACTTC. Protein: CASSPRDRYQETQYF.

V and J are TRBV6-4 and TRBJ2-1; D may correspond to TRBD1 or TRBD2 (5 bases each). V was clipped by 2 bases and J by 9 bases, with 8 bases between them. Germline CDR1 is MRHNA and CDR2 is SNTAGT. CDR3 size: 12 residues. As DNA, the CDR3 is TGTGCCAGCAGTGACCCGGGGCGTGAGCAGTTCTTC. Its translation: CASSDPGREQFF.

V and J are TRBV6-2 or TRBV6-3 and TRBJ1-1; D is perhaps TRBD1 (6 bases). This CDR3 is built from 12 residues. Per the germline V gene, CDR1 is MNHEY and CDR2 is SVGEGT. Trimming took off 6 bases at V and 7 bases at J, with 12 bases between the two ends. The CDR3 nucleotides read TGTGCCAGCAGCGGAGGACAGTTTGAAGCTTTCTTT. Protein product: CASSGGQFEAFF.

CDR3: CSAREAGDTF. CDR3 bases: TGCAGTGCTAGAGAGGCGGGGGACACCTTC. This rearrangement joins TRBV20-1 to TRBJ1-2, with D perhaps TRBD1 (5 bases). Germline V CDR1 and CDR2: DFQATT, SNEGSKA (reference sequence). Between the trimmed V and J ends, which lost 0 bases and 12 bases, there was a span of 8 bases. This CDR3 comprises 10 residues.

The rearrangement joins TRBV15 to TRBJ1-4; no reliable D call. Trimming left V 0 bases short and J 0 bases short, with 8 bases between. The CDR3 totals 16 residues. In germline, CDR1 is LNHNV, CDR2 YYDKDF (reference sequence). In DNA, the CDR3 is TGTGCCACCAGCAGAGATTGGGTAGCAACTAATGAAAAACTGTTTTTT. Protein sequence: CATSRDWVATNEKLFF. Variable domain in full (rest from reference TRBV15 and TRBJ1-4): DAMVIQNPRYQVTQFGKPVTLSCSQTLNHNVMYWYQQKSSQAPKLLFHYYDKDFNNEADTPDNFQSRRPNTSFCFLDIRSPGLGDTAMYLCATSRDWVATNEKLFFGSGTQLSVL.

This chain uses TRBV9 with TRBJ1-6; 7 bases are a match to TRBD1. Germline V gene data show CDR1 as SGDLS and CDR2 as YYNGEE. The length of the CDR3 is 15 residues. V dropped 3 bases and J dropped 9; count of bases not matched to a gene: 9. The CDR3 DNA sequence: TGTGCCAGCAGCGGAACCGGGACAGCGAGTTCACCCCTCCACTTT. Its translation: CASSGTGTASSPLHF.

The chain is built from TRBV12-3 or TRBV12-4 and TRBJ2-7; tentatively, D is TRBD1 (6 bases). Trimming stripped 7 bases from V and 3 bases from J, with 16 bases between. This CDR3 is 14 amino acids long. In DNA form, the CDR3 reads TGTGCCAGCACCCAGGGGCCGCAATACTACGAGCAGTACTTC. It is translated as CASTQGPQYYEQYF.

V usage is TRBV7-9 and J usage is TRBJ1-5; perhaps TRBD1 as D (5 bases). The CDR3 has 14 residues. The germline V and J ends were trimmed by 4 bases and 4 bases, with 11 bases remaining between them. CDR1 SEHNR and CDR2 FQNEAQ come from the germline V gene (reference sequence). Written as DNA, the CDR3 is TGTGCCAGCAGCTCTCAGGGTGAAAATCAGCCCCAGCATTTT. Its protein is CASSSQGENQPQHF.